The subject of this entry is one T cell receptor (beta chain). Its specificity is not known. CDR3 length: 10 amino acids. In germline, CDR1 is DFQATT, CDR2 SNEGSKA (reference sequence). The data belong to a study of cytotoxic CD8 clonotypes in ibrutinib-treated CLL. Looking at the study overall: Response was recorded as partial in 25 or so patients and complete in 2; at median about 6 years, roughly 15 remained remitted and about 12 had progressed. General study results and limits: Sustained-remission and progressing patients diverged in sampling times.

Genomic DNA for TCR beta libraries, 1.5 to 2 micrograms, came from cryopreserved PBMCs. Method: immunoSEQ multiplex PCR; TCRdb's copy keeps in-frame clones and lacks some. The repertoire holds 120,000 to 150,000 clones, with approximately 80% as singletons. The specimen comprised PBMCs, sampled after 12 months of ibrutinib treatment. This clonotype originated in a human donor with chronic lymphocytic leukemia. The V and J genes are TRBV20-1 and TRBJ2-7; D call uncertain. CDR3 region: CSAILYEQYF. CDR3 DNA sequence: TGCAGCGCGATTCTCTACGAGCAGTACTTC.